These 30 T cell receptor beta chains were sequenced from one sample in a study of T cells in Graves' hyperthyroidism and ophthalmopathy. Researchers took RNA transcripts and amplified the TCR beta CDR3 regions from them. Primed by the HTBI set, a first-round RT-PCR was run on the TCR CDR3. TCRdb redid the calling of the multiplex PCR reads with MiXCR, one entry per CDR3 protein. The sample shows hundreds of thousands of distinct CDR3 sequences, 17% of them seen only once. Sequenced material: blood. The receptors come from a woman aged 60-70 years with Graves' ophthalmopathy.

This clonotype was picked up a small number of times. This chain connects TRBV18 to TRBJ1-5, with TRBD1 matching over 10 bases. From germline, CDR1 is KGHSH and CDR2 LQKENI. There are 16 residues in the CDR3. Germline trimming cut 4 bases from V and 3 bases from J; bases unmatched to any gene: 6. The CDR3 here is CASSQSGTGANQPQHF. The CDR3 DNA reads TGTGCCAGCTCACAATCCGGGACAGGGGCCAATCAGCCCCAGCATTTT.

Notes on this clonotype: This may come from a read error, since a much larger clone is one base off. V usage is TRBV10-2 and J usage is TRBJ2-5; D unclear. The CDR3 length is 13 residues. V dropped 2 bases and J dropped 5 bases, with 9 bases sitting between them. The germline V gene has CDR1 WSHSY and CDR2 SAAADI. This CDR3 reads CASSEGYGETQYF. CDR3 sequence (DNA): TGCGCCAGCAGTGAGGGGTACGGGGAGACCCAGTACTTC.

This clonotype has a count of ten or more. This sequence joins TRBV18 and TRBJ1-1; D not certain. Between the trimmed V and J ends, which lost 5 bases and 2 bases, there was a span of 15 bases. Germline V CDR1 and CDR2: KGHSH, LQKENI. The CDR3 spans 15 residues. The CDR3 bases are TGTGCCAGCTCATCCAATAACTGGGTAAACACTGAAGCTTTCTTT. Encoded protein: CASSSNNWVNTEAFF.

This chain uses TRBV20-1 with TRBJ1-1, with a weak D call TRBD1 (5 bases). The CDR3 is 11 amino acids. Germline V lookup: CDR1 DFQATT, CDR2 SNEGSKA (reference sequence). The V end was cut by 2 bases, the J end by 7 bases, with 8 bases between. CDR3 sequence (DNA): TGCAGTGCTAGACGGGACGTTGAAGCTTTCTTT. Translated, it gives CSARRDVEAFF.

This clonotype showed up many times. This sequence joins TRBV27 and TRBJ2-1, with D possibly called TRBD1 or TRBD2 (6 bases each). The CDR3 consists of 15 residues. Trimming took off 0 bases at V and 2 bases at J, with 8 bases between the two ends. Germline lookup yields CDR1 MNHEY and CDR2 SMNVEV (reference sequence). CDR3 DNA: TGTGCCAGCAGTTTATCGGAGGGGGCCTACAATGAGCAGTTCTTC. This codes for CASSLSEGAYNEQFF.

The chain carries TRBV28 and TRBJ2-3; TRBD2 matches 10 bases. Germline lookup yields CDR1 MDHEN and CDR2 SYDVKM. The V gene end was trimmed by 5 bases and the J gene end by 3 bases; junction bases not matched to a gene: 5. The CDR3 covers 15 residues. The CDR3 reads CASSLAGEGTDTQYF. The CDR3 region has the DNA TGTGCCAGCAGTCTAGCGGGAGAGGGGACAGATACGCAGTATTTT.

As for this clonotype: This sequence may be a read error, since a much larger clone differs from it by one base. The chain couples TRBV2 to TRBJ2-5; the D gene is possibly TRBD2 (6 bases). Trimming shortened V by 4 bases and J by 7 bases, and 19 bases separated the two germline ends. CDR3 length: 15 residues. Germline V gives CDR1 SNHLY, CDR2 FYNNEI. In nucleotides, the CDR3 is TGTGCCAGCAGTGGTGCGGGATCCGTACCAGGGACCCAGTACTTC. Translated, it gives CASSGAGSVPGTQYF.

This chain uses TRBV27 with TRBJ2-1, with 9 positions matching TRBD1. Germline CDR1 reads MNHEY; CDR2 reads SMNVEV (reference sequence). The V segment lost 1 base and the J segment 7 bases; nucleotides outside the gene matches: 2. This CDR3 has 14 residues. The CDR3 bases are TGTGCCAGCAGTTTATGGGACAGGGTGAATGAGCAGTTCTTC. Amino acids: CASSLWDRVNEQFF.

This clonotype occurred many times. This chain connects TRBV12-3 or TRBV12-4 to TRBJ1-1; no clear D. V lost 5 bases and J 9 bases, leaving 13 bases between the germline ends. This CDR3 contains 12 residues. CDR3 amino acids: CASSPDGGQAFF. The CDR3 DNA reads as TGTGCCAGCAGTCCTGACGGAGGCCAAGCTTTCTTT.

The chain combines TRBV18 with TRBJ2-7; 16 nucleotides match TRBD2. Germline trimming cut 5 bases from V and 5 bases from J; bases unmatched to any gene: 3. Germline loops: CDR1 KGHSH, CDR2 LQKENI. The CDR3 consists of 15 residues. The CDR3 spells CASSSGLAGGNEQYF. CDR3 nucleotide sequence: TGTGCCAGCTCATCGGGACTAGCGGGAGGGAACGAGCAGTACTTC.

This clonotype came up many times. The chain joins TRBV2 to TRBJ1-1; 7 nucleotides agree with TRBD1. The V and J ends lost 8 bases and 5 bases, in that order; junction bases with no gene match: 5. The CDR3 totals 12 residues. From germline, CDR1 is SNHLY and CDR2 FYNNEI. DNA of the CDR3: TGTGCCAGCGTTAACAGGGGAACTGAAGCTTTCTTT. It specifies CASVNRGTEAFF.

In its sample, this clonotype was seen many times. The chain carries TRBV28 and TRBJ1-1; tentatively, D is TRBD1 (5 bases). The CDR3 is 14 amino acids. The V gene's germline CDR1 is MDHEN and CDR2 SYDVKM. The V end lost 6 bases, the J end lost 2 bases, and 13 bases lay between the germline ends. Here the CDR3 DNA reads TGTGCCAGCAGCCCCAGGGTTATCAACACTGAAGCTTTCTTT. This sequence encodes CASSPRVINTEAFF.

Here the CDR3 DNA reads TGTGCCATCAGTCCGGGGACAGATACGCAGTATTTT. Encoded protein: CAISPGTDTQYF. The chain links TRBV10-3 to TRBJ2-3; D possibly corresponds to TRBD2 (5 bases). Germline CDR1 reads ENHRY; CDR2 reads SYGVKD. This CDR3 has 12 residues. V shed 5 bases and J shed 3 bases, with 6 bases lying between them.

The table lists this clonotype with many counts. The rearrangement links TRBV20-1 to TRBJ2-7; 7 nucleotides align to TRBD1. V gave up 6 bases and J gave up 4 bases; unmatched junction bases: 9. CDR3 length: 13 residues. The germline CDR1 and CDR2 sequences are DFQATT and SNEGSKA (reference sequence). The CDR3 DNA reads as TGCAGTGCCACCCCGGGACAGCATTACGAGCAGTACTTC. Encoded protein: CSATPGQHYEQYF.

This clonotype was counted only a few times. The chain is built from TRBV4-1 and TRBJ1-1, with no clear D. The germline V gene has CDR1 MGHRA and CDR2 YSYEKL. The CDR3 is 15 residues long. V lost 1 base, J lost 0 bases, and 9 bases lay in between. CDR3 DNA: TGCGCCAGCAGCCAAGCCCGAGGGATGAACACTGAAGCTTTCTTT. This codes for CASSQARGMNTEAFF.

The chain employs TRBV28 and TRBJ1-2, with 8 bases that match TRBD1. CDR3 length equals 13 residues. The V segment lost 7 bases and the J segment 2 bases; nucleotides outside the gene matches: 3. Per germline, CDR1 MDHEN and CDR2 SYDVKM. CDR3 in amino acids: CASTWTGNYGYTF. CDR3 coding DNA: TGTGCCAGCACCTGGACAGGGAACTATGGCTACACCTTC.

At least ten counts were recorded for this clonotype. The J gene is TRBJ1-2, the V gene TRBV6-1; 9 nucleotides match TRBD1. With V trimmed by 11 bases and J by 4 bases, 8 bases remained unmatched. CDR3 length: 13 amino acids. The germline V gene encodes CDR1 MNHNS and CDR2 SASEGT. CDR3 in amino acids: CAGGDRDGYGYTF. CDR3 nucleotide sequence: TGTGCCGGGGGGGACAGGGACGGCTATGGCTACACCTTC.

This clonotype was observed at least ten times. CDR3 in DNA: TGTGCCAGCAGTTTATTAAGTCCTACTGAAGCTTTCTTT. Protein product: CASSLLSPTEAFF. The chain links TRBV27 to TRBJ1-1, with D hard to call. The V end lost 1 base, the J end lost 5 bases, and 8 bases lay between the germline ends. The CDR3 has 13 amino acids. Germline CDR1 is MNHEY and CDR2 is SMNVEV (reference sequence).

The chain combines TRBV6-1 with TRBJ1-5; 7 positions agree with TRBD1. The CDR3 loop spans 15 amino acids. V gave up 6 bases and J gave up 0 bases; unmatched junction bases: 5. CDR1 and CDR2 (germline): MNHNS, SASEGT. The CDR3 sequence: CASRPGGSSNQPQHF. DNA of the CDR3: TGTGCCAGCAGACCAGGGGGTTCTAGCAATCAGCCCCAGCATTTT.

The rearrangement uses TRBV7-9 and TRBJ2-7; D is possibly TRBD2 (5 bases). CDR1 is SEHNR, CDR2 FQNEAQ, per germline (reference sequence). With 7 bases removed from V and 5 bases from J, the gap between germline ends came to 15 bases. The CDR3 extends over 13 amino acids. The CDR3 reads CASIKGAVNEQYF. CDR3 in DNA: TGTGCCAGCATCAAAGGAGCGGTTAACGAGCAGTACTTC.

This clonotype has just a few counts. The V and J genes are TRBV4-1 and TRBJ2-3; D remains unclear. Trimming left V 1 base short and J 3 bases short, with 11 bases between. This CDR3 is 15 amino acids long. CDR1 and CDR2 (germline): MGHRA, YSYEKL. CDR3 amino acids: CASSQARRFTDTQYF. As DNA, the CDR3 is TGCGCCAGCAGCCAAGCGCGACGTTTTACAGATACGCAGTATTTT.

The V gene is TRBV6-5, the J gene TRBJ1-1; the D is unclear. CDR3 length: 16 amino acids. The V and J ends lost 0 bases and 1 base respectively, with 12 bases between them. CDR1 is MNHEY and CDR2 is SVGAGI in the germline V gene. CDR3 coding DNA: TGTGCCAGCAGTTACTCGACGCGGGGTTGGAACACTGAAGCTTTCTTT. Its protein product is CASSYSTRGWNTEAFF.

This clonotype has only a few counts. The rearrangement joins TRBV4-3 to TRBJ2-3; weak D call: TRBD2 (6 bases). The V end lost 0 bases, the J end lost 6 bases, and 10 bases lay between the germline ends. CDR1 and CDR2 (germline): LGHNA, YSLEER. CDR3 length: 14 amino acids. Here the CDR3 DNA reads TGCGCCAGCAGCCAAGAGTGGGGGAGGGATACGCAGTATTTT. This translates into CASSQEWGRDTQYF.

The genes are TRBV7-9 and TRBJ1-3; D call uncertain. Trimming stripped 5 bases from V and 0 bases from J, with 17 bases between. The CDR3 consists of 17 residues. Germline lookup yields CDR1 SEHNR and CDR2 FQNEAQ (reference sequence). The CDR3 coding sequence is TGTGCCAGCAGCCACCTGGTGTACGGCCACTCTGGAAACACCATATATTTT. The encoded protein is CASSHLVYGHSGNTIYF.

This clonotype was detected many times. This chain uses TRBV7-2 with TRBJ1-2; a possible D gene is TRBD1 (5 bases). V was trimmed by 3 bases and J by 6 bases, leaving 14 bases between them. CDR1 is SGHTA and CDR2 is FQGNSA in the germline V gene. The CDR3 is made up of 14 amino acids. DNA of the CDR3: TGTGCCAGCAGCTTTGGCCATCCAGGGAATGGCTACACCTTC. This codes for CASSFGHPGNGYTF.

This clonotype was picked up many times. The chain recombines TRBV7-2 with TRBJ2-7; either TRBD1 or TRBD2 may supply D (5 bases each). Trimming took off 5 bases at V and 6 bases at J, with 23 bases between the two ends. The CDR3 is 16 amino acids. Germline CDR1 SGHTA, CDR2 FQGNSA. This CDR3 reads CASSPYGVGAAGEQYF. The CDR3 DNA follows: TGTGCCAGCAGCCCCTACGGGGTCGGGGCTGCTGGCGAGCAGTACTTC. The whole variable domain, remainder taken from reference TRBV7-2 and TRBJ2-7, is GAGVSQSPSNKVTEKGKDVELRCDPISGHTALYWYRQSLGQGLEFLIYFQGNSAPDKSGLPSDRFSAERTGGSVSTLTIQRTQQEDSAVYLCASSPYGVGAAGEQYFGPGTRLTVT.

This clonotype has just a few counts. The genes are TRBV10-3 and TRBJ1-1; D is perhaps TRBD1 (6 bases). This CDR3 has 12 residues. The V end was cut by 8 bases, the J end by 3 bases, with 10 bases between. Germline CDR1 is ENHRY and CDR2 is SYGVKD. The CDR3 loop reads CAIGGLDTEAFF. Written as DNA, the CDR3 is TGTGCCATCGGGGGCTTGGACACTGAAGCTTTCTTT.

This clonotype was seen only a few times. Compared with germline, one end of the junction differs, possibly owing to a read error. The chain's CDR3 is CASSAGLIYKQYF. The CDR3 region has the DNA TGCGCCAGCAGCGCGGGGTTAATCTACAAGCAGTACTTC. The chain links TRBV5-1 to TRBJ2-7, with D possibly TRBD2 on 6 matching bases. Looked up from germline, CDR1 is SGHRS and CDR2 is YFSETQ. CDR3 length: 13 amino acids.

The rearrangement uses TRBV27 and TRBJ2-1; maybe TRBD2 (6 bases). V was trimmed by 6 bases and J by 2 bases, leaving 17 bases between them. CDR1 is MNHEY and CDR2 is SMNVEV in the germline V gene (reference sequence). This CDR3 comprises 16 residues. The CDR3 protein is CASSGTRGYPYNEQFF. The CDR3 DNA reads TGTGCCAGCAGCGGGACTCGGGGGTATCCCTACAATGAGCAGTTCTTC.

The chain employs TRBV20-1 and TRBJ1-2, with D perhaps TRBD1 (5 bases). V was shortened by 6 bases and J by 4 bases, with 36 bases between the two germline ends. This CDR3 contains 20 residues. Germline V gene data show CDR1 as DFQATT and CDR2 as SNEGSKA (reference sequence). The CDR3 sequence: CSAGPTRMANYGTLPYGYTF. CDR3 in DNA: TGCAGTGCGGGACCTACGAGAATGGCTAACTATGGGACTCTACCCTATGGCTACACCTTC.